This note documents a single T cell receptor beta chain sequence. The method was immunoSEQ multiplex PCR; TCRdb's version includes in-frame clones alone and lacks a portion of them. The repertoire includes around 1.9 million clones, just over 90% of them detected once, and roughly 1.8% sits in the top ten. This specimen belongs to a study of shared clonotypes between healthy human individuals. Only CD45RO-negative cells positively selected for CCR7 counted as naive CD8 cells, so terminally differentiated effector memory CD45RA+ cells were excluded. Germline V gene data show CDR1 as LNHDA and CDR2 as SQIVND (reference sequence). The CDR3 length is 17 residues. V lost 5 bases to trimming and J lost 5 bases, with 24 bases between them.

Sequenced input: naive CD8+ T cells from PBMCs. The V and J genes are TRBV19 and TRBJ2-5; possible D gene TRBD2, 5 bases. The sequence was collected from a man younger than 35 in good health. Some clones in this sample may be carry-over from other donors' samples. The CDR3, as DNA: TGTGCCAGTAGTGGCTCCCGACCGGGATGGGTTGGTGAGACCCAGTACTTC. This codes for CASSGSRPGWVGETQYF.